A single sample is the source of the 25 T cell receptor beta chains below, sequenced in a study of cytomegalovirus exposure and HLA in healthy donors. PCR used 60 Vbeta primers and 13 Jbeta primers. Here immunoSEQ multiplex PCR was the method, and the copy in TCRdb shows in-frame clones only, minus some. Seen here are roughly 96,000 clones, approximately 75% observed once, and the top ten hold approximately 14%. Sequencing was carried out using PBMCs. Every receptor here comes from a woman between 65 and 79 years old in good health and CMV-seropositive.

V and J are TRBV18 and TRBJ1-6; unclear D gene. V was trimmed by 0 bases and J by 9 bases, leaving 9 bases between them. From germline, CDR1 is KGHSH and CDR2 LQKENI. The CDR3 length is 14 residues. The DNA for the CDR3 is TGTGCCAGCTCACCACCCGGAGGTATTTCACCCCTCCACTTT. It yields the protein CASSPPGGISPLHF.

The CDR3 sequence: CASSFWTAPTGKERTEAFF. Written as DNA, the CDR3 is TGCGCCAGCAGCTTTTGGACAGCACCGACAGGGAAAGAGAGGACTGAAGCTTTCTTT. This rearrangement joins TRBV4-3 to TRBJ1-1, with TRBD1 matching 7 bases. The CDR3 runs 19 residues. From germline, CDR1 is LGHNA and CDR2 YSLEER. The ends lost 5 bases at V and 5 bases at J; junction bases unmatched: 23.

V is TRBV6-1 and J is TRBJ2-1; TRBD2 is a possible D gene (5 bases). The CDR3 contains 14 residues. Germline values: CDR1 MNHNS, CDR2 SASEGT. Between the trimmed V and J ends, which lost 2 bases and 8 bases, there was a span of 13 bases. The CDR3 bases are TGTGCCAGCAGTGAAATTTACAGCGGCTATGAGCAGTTCTTC. It specifies CASSEIYSGYEQFF.

The chain carries TRBV7-2 and TRBJ1-1; TRBD1 is a possible D gene (5 bases). The CDR3 runs 15 residues. V was trimmed by 5 bases and J by 0 bases, leaving 13 bases between them. Germline V gene lookup returns CDR1 SGHTA and CDR2 FQGNSA. The CDR3 is CASSTVGGMNTEAFF. The CDR3 nucleotides read TGTGCCAGCAGCACGGTGGGGGGGATGAACACTGAAGCTTTCTTT.

The chain links TRBV25-1 to TRBJ2-2, with TRBD2 matching over 10 bases. The CDR3 loop spans 16 amino acids. With V trimmed by 4 bases and J by 0 bases, 2 bases remained unmatched. CDR1 is MGHDK and CDR2 is SYGVNS in the germline V gene. The CDR3 nucleotides read TGTGCCAGCAGTGTTAGCGGGGGGTCGAACACCGGGGAGCTGTTTTTT. Amino acid sequence: CASSVSGGSNTGELFF.

The chain recombines TRBV6-1 with TRBJ2-5, with 15 bases identical to TRBD2. Germline V gene data show CDR1 as MNHNS and CDR2 as SASEGT. This CDR3 is built from 16 residues. Trimming took 4 bases from V and 5 from J; bases not matched to a gene: 5. Here the CDR3 reads CASSAWTSGRAETQYF. As DNA, the CDR3 is TGTGCCAGCAGTGCCTGGACTAGCGGGAGGGCTGAGACCCAGTACTTC.

V and J are TRBV29-1 and TRBJ1-2, with D possibly matching TRBD1 (5 bases). CDR1 SQVTM and CDR2 ANQGSEA come from the germline V gene. Trimming stripped 3 bases from V and 5 bases from J, with 16 bases between. The CDR3 loop spans 14 amino acids. This CDR3 reads CSVDDAGGPYGYTF. The CDR3 DNA reads TGCAGCGTTGACGATGCGGGGGGTCCATATGGCTACACCTTC.

J is TRBJ1-2 and V is TRBV6-6; D perhaps matches TRBD1 (6 bases). The V end was cut by 2 bases, the J end by 8 bases, with 15 bases between. Germline assignment: CDR1 MNHNY and CDR2 SVGAGI (reference sequence). The CDR3 length is 14 residues. Here the CDR3 DNA reads TGTGCCAGCAGTTACGCGGGGGGCTCGCGGGGCTACACCTTC. Translating gives CASSYAGGSRGYTF.

This chain connects TRBV27 to TRBJ2-7; 9 nucleotides match TRBD1. V dropped 5 bases and J dropped 1; count of bases not matched to a gene: 9. Germline V gives CDR1 MNHEY, CDR2 SMNVEV (reference sequence). The CDR3 has 16 amino acids. CDR3 sequence: CASSPHLQGASYEQYF. In DNA form, the CDR3 reads TGTGCCAGCAGTCCACATTTACAGGGGGCTTCCTACGAGCAGTACTTC.

This clone has a single count. The gene calls are TRBV2 and TRBJ2-5, with D perhaps TRBD2 (5 bases). V lost 8 bases and J 1 base, leaving 11 bases between the germline ends. The CDR3 is 13 amino acids. CDR1 and CDR2 (germline): SNHLY, FYNNEI. In DNA form, the CDR3 reads TGTGCCAGCCTCCGGGATATCCAAGAGACCCAGTACTTC. Amino acid sequence: CASLRDIQETQYF. Full variable domain (missing parts from reference TRBV2 and TRBJ2-5): EPEVTQTPSHQVTQMGQEVILRCVPISNHLYFYWYRQILGQKVEFLVSFYNNEISEKSEIFDDQFSVERPDGSNFTLKIRSTKLEDSAMYFCASLRDIQETQYFGPGTRLLVL.

The gene calls are TRBV7-9 and TRBJ2-7; 7 bases line up with TRBD2. The CDR3 sequence is 14 residues long. Unmatched junction bases numbered 5, after V lost 5 bases and J lost 1 base. The germline V gene encodes CDR1 SEHNR and CDR2 FQNEAQ (reference sequence). CDR3 amino acids: CASSSGTGSYEQYF. CDR3 DNA: TGTGCCAGCAGCAGCGGGACGGGATCCTACGAGCAGTACTTC.

The chain joins TRBV29-1 to TRBJ2-7, with D possibly being TRBD2 (5 bases). The CDR3 covers 13 residues. The V end was cut by 4 bases, the J end by 6 bases, with 16 bases between. The germline CDR1 and CDR2 sequences are SQVTM and ANQGSEA. The CDR3 sequence is CSVVARGRGEQYF. CDR3 sequence (DNA): TGCAGCGTTGTGGCCAGAGGCCGGGGCGAGCAGTACTTC.

V gene TRBV6-1 combines with J gene TRBJ2-7, with 11 nucleotides matching TRBD1. V trimming: 0 bases; J trimming: 3 bases; junction bases outside the gene matches: 10. This CDR3 contains 18 residues. Per the germline V gene, CDR1 is MNHNS and CDR2 is SASEGT. CDR3 sequence reads: CASSEASFGTGGLYEQYF. CDR3 DNA sequence: TGTGCCAGCAGTGAAGCGAGTTTTGGGACAGGGGGTCTCTACGAGCAGTACTTC.

The chain employs TRBV18 and TRBJ2-4, with D possibly TRBD2 on 5 matching bases. This CDR3 contains 12 residues. The V gene lost 2 bases and the J gene lost 6 bases, with 5 bases spanning the gap. The germline CDR1 and CDR2 sequences are KGHSH and LQKENI. In DNA, the CDR3 is TGTGCCAGCTCACCAGCGGGAAACATTCAGTACTTC. It specifies CASSPAGNIQYF.

This sequence joins TRBV6-1 and TRBJ2-5, with 10 bases that match TRBD2. Germline CDR1 MNHNS, CDR2 SASEGT. CDR3 length equals 18 residues. V dropped 3 bases and J dropped 2; count of bases not matched to a gene: 12. CDR3 sequence (DNA): TGTGCCAGCAGTGAGTCGGTACTAGCGGGGCGGTTTCAAGAGACCCAGTACTTC. It encodes CASSESVLAGRFQETQYF.

The CDR3 region is CAISETDRADSYNSPLHF. Here the CDR3 DNA reads TGTGCCATCAGTGAAACCGACAGGGCGGACTCCTATAATTCACCCCTCCACTTT. V usage is TRBV10-3 and J usage is TRBJ1-6, with TRBD1 matching 7 bases. J gave up 0 bases and V 3 bases, and 8 bases lay outside the gene matches. The V gene's germline CDR1 is ENHRY and CDR2 SYGVKD. This CDR3 region has 18 residues.

The count of this clone is one. This chain uses TRBV7-9 with TRBJ2-1; 9 nucleotides agree with TRBD2. This CDR3 has 15 amino acids. Germline V gene data show CDR1 as SEHNR and CDR2 as FQNEAQ (reference sequence). The V and J ends lost 2 bases and 5 bases, in that order; junction bases with no gene match: 4. The CDR3 DNA follows: TGTGCCAGCAGCTTACGACGGACTAGCGACAATGAGCAGTTCTTC. Translation: CASSLRRTSDNEQFF. The variable domain in full, completed from reference TRBV7-9 and TRBJ2-1, reads DTGVSQNPRHKITKRGQNVTFRCDPISEHNRLYWYRQTLGQGPEFLTYFQNEAQLEKSRLLSDRFSAERPKGSFSTLEIQRTEQGDSAMYLCASSLRRTSDNEQFFGPGTRLTVL.

The V and J genes are TRBV10-2 and TRBJ2-5, with D unresolved. Germline V gene data show CDR1 as WSHSY and CDR2 as SAAADI. V was clipped by 6 bases and J by 2 bases, with 13 bases between them. This CDR3 comprises 14 residues. CDR3: CASRYVSLQETQYF. As DNA, the CDR3 is TGCGCCAGCAGATACGTTAGCCTACAAGAGACCCAGTACTTC.

This rearrangement joins TRBV11-3 to TRBJ2-1, with 7 bases matching TRBD2. J was trimmed by 7 bases and V by 3 bases; bases with no gene match: 15. The CDR3 length is 17 residues. Germline V lookup: CDR1 SGHNT, CDR2 YENEEA. The CDR3: CASSFSAGERGKNEQFF. CDR3 sequence (DNA): TGTGCCAGCAGCTTCTCTGCGGGGGAGCGAGGTAAAAATGAGCAGTTCTTC.

This clone was seen a handful of times. This chain links TRBV10-1 with TRBJ1-1; D uncertain. The ends were cut back, 4 bases at V and 5 bases at J, with 14 bases in the middle. Germline V lookup: CDR1 WNHNN, CDR2 SYGVQD (reference sequence). The CDR3 is made up of 14 amino acids. The CDR3 spells CASSAIGRTTEAFF. The CDR3 nucleotides read TGCGCCAGCAGTGCGATCGGGAGAACAACTGAAGCTTTCTTT.

The chain uses TRBV5-1 and TRBJ2-7, with 7 bases aligning to TRBD1. V was clipped by 4 bases and J by 3 bases; unmatched bases: 10. The germline CDR1 and CDR2 sequences are SGHRS and YFSETQ. CDR3 length: 15 amino acids. The CDR3 loop is CASSTPGTASYEQYF. The CDR3 DNA reads as TGCGCCAGCAGCACGCCCGGGACAGCAAGCTACGAGCAGTACTTC.

V gene TRBV5-1 combines with J gene TRBJ2-1; 13 nucleotides agree with TRBD2. From germline, CDR1 is SGHRS and CDR2 YFSETQ. This CDR3 is built from 16 residues. With 0 bases clipped from V and 4 bases from J, the junction kept 1 base outside the gene matches. The CDR3 is CASSLALAGGYNEQFF. The CDR3 DNA reads as TGCGCCAGCAGCTTGGCACTAGCGGGAGGGTACAATGAGCAGTTCTTC.

CDR3 residues: CASSSLGAYEQYF. The CDR3, as DNA: TGTGCCAGCAGTTCCCTAGGGGCCTACGAGCAGTACTTC. The chain uses TRBV27 and TRBJ2-7, with TRBD1 as a possible D gene (5 bases). This CDR3 spans 13 amino acids. V gave up 4 bases and J gave up 2 bases, with 9 bases separating them. CDR1 MNHEY and CDR2 SMNVEV come from the germline V gene (reference sequence).

The chain joins TRBV5-1 to TRBJ2-3; D perhaps matches TRBD1 (6 bases). The germline V gene encodes CDR1 SGHRS and CDR2 YFSETQ. V was trimmed by 4 bases and J by 0 bases, leaving 15 bases between them. The CDR3 consists of 16 residues. CDR3 sequence: CASSNVRDTSTDTQYF. In DNA, the CDR3 is TGCGCCAGCAGCAACGTCCGGGACACTAGCACAGATACGCAGTATTTT.

This clone was recorded a few times. The rearrangement uses TRBV12-5 and TRBJ2-2; D is unresolved. V was cut by 1 base and J by 1 base, with 16 bases left in between. Germline assignment: CDR1 LGHNT and CDR2 FRNRAP. The CDR3 is 18 residues long. CDR3 region: CASGLAPRSNGNTGELFF. In nucleotides, the CDR3 is TGTGCTAGTGGTTTGGCCCCCCGGAGCAATGGGAACACCGGGGAGCTGTTTTTT.